The 24 T cell receptor beta chains below all came from one sample that was sequenced in a study of CD8+ T cells in alopecia areata. Treatment meaning: oral pan-JAK inhibitor, 5-10 mg twice daily. cDNA reverse transcribed from extracted RNA served as the sequencing template. The assay was immunoSEQ multiplex PCR, and TCRdb's table has in-frame clones only and misses some. The profile shows roughly 120,000 clones, around 58% of them singletons. The starting material was CD8+ T cells sorted from blood, obtained at week 4, from a patient treated with tofacitinib. The receptors come from a human donor with alopecia areata.

The J gene is TRBJ1-1, the V gene TRBV7-9; 7 positions match TRBD1. Unmatched junction bases numbered 7, after V lost 5 bases and J lost 4 bases. The CDR3 totals 14 residues. Germline V gives CDR1 SEHNR, CDR2 FQNEAQ (reference sequence). DNA for the CDR3: TGTGCCAGCAGCCCCCCAGGGGGAGGCACTGAAGCTTTCTTT. This codes for CASSPPGGGTEAFF. Supplemented by reference TRBV7-9 and TRBJ1-1, the full variable domain reads DTGVSQNPRHKITKRGQNVTFRCDPISEHNRLYWYRQTLGQGPEFLTYFQNEAQLEKSRLLSDRFSAERPKGSFSTLEIQRTEQGDSAMYLCASSPPGGGTEAFFGQGTRLTVV.

The rearrangement joins TRBV28 to TRBJ1-4; maybe TRBD1 (5 bases). V was shortened by 6 bases and J by 10 bases, with 9 bases between the two germline ends. Germline lookup yields CDR1 MDHEN and CDR2 SYDVKM. The CDR3 contains 11 residues. The CDR3 reads CASRGGTKLFF. CDR3 sequence (DNA): TGTGCCAGCAGGGGGGGGACAAAACTGTTTTTT. Combining the CDR3 with reference TRBV28 and TRBJ1-4 gives the whole variable domain DVKVTQSSRYLVKRTGEKVFLECVQDMDHENMFWYRQDPGLGLRLIYFSYDVKMKEKGDIPEGYSVSREKKERFSLILESASTNQTSMYLCASRGGTKLFFGSGTQLSVL.

The chain links TRBV7-9 to TRBJ2-5; D is perhaps TRBD1 (6 bases). Germline V gene sequence: CDR1 SEHNR, CDR2 FQNEAQ (reference sequence). V lost 4 bases and J lost 5, with 14 bases in between. This CDR3 comprises 14 residues. The CDR3 DNA sequence: TGTGCCAGCAGCTCTCCGGGACACAGGGAGACCCAGTACTTC. It yields the protein CASSSPGHRETQYF.

This clone appeared a single time. This chain joins TRBV7-9 and TRBJ1-5; D perhaps matches TRBD1 (6 bases). Trimming removed 5 bases at V and 1 base at J, with 15 bases between. This CDR3 comprises 16 residues. CDR1 SEHNR and CDR2 FQNEAQ come from the germline V gene (reference sequence). CDR3 DNA sequence: TGTGCCAGCAGCCTACAGGGATGGTGGAGCAATCAGCCCCAGCATTTT. It translates to CASSLQGWWSNQPQHF.

This clone was picked up a small number of times. The chain uses TRBV4-1 and TRBJ1-5; TRBD1 aligns across 10 bases. Germline V gene sequence: CDR1 MGHRA, CDR2 YSYEKL. The CDR3 extends over 15 amino acids. V lost 2 bases, J lost 6 bases, and 4 bases stayed unmatched. The CDR3 nucleotides read TGCGCCAGCAGCCAACGGACAGGGGGAAGTCAGCCCCAGCATTTT. It yields the protein CASSQRTGGSQPQHF.

This clone occurred a few times. The rearrangement joins TRBV23-1 to TRBJ2-7, with D perhaps matching TRBD1 or TRBD2 (6 bases each). TRBV23-1 is classed as an ORF, of uncertain function. Trimming stripped 4 bases from V and 5 bases from J, with 21 bases between. The CDR3 has 16 amino acids. The CDR3: CASSLWDPRGLDEQYF. CDR3 nucleotides: TGCGCCAGCAGTCTCTGGGACCCCCGGGGGCTCGACGAGCAGTACTTC.

A few counts support this clone. The rearrangement links TRBV4-3 to TRBJ2-3; a possible D gene is TRBD1 (7 bases). This CDR3 has 15 residues. Germline CDR1 and CDR2: LGHNA and YSLEER. The V and J ends lost 3 bases and 2 bases respectively, with 12 bases between them. The CDR3 bases are TGCGCCAGCAGCCATGACAGGGACTTCACAGATACGCAGTATTTT. It is translated as CASSHDRDFTDTQYF.

The chain is built from TRBV20-1 and TRBJ2-1, with a weak D call TRBD2 (5 bases). The CDR3 has 11 amino acids. CDR1 DFQATT and CDR2 SNEGSKA come from the germline V gene (reference sequence). The V end was cut by 4 bases, the J end by 13 bases, with 14 bases between. The CDR3 here is CSATDAGLQFF. Written as DNA, the CDR3 is TGCAGTGCTACGGACGCCGGACTTCAGTTCTTC.

This chain connects TRBV30 to TRBJ2-1; tentatively, D is TRBD1 (6 bases). Per germline, CDR1 GTSNPN and CDR2 SVGIG (reference sequence). CDR3 length: 13 amino acids. Trimming removed 4 bases from V and 4 bases from J, with 11 bases in between. The CDR3 DNA reads as TGTGCCTGGACAGGGGATCGTTACAATGAGCAGTTCTTC. Protein product: CAWTGDRYNEQFF.

This clone came up a few times. The chain recombines TRBV27 with TRBJ1-5; 7 nucleotides align to TRBD1. The junction had 7 bases not matched to a gene; V was cut back by 3 bases and J by 5 bases. The germline CDR1 and CDR2 sequences are MNHEY and SMNVEV (reference sequence). CDR3 length: 15 amino acids. The CDR3 protein is CASSFRPGGDQPQHF. The CDR3 DNA reads as TGTGCCAGCAGTTTTAGGCCAGGGGGGGATCAGCCCCAGCATTTT.

This clone was counted ten times or more. The chain combines TRBV9 with TRBJ2-2; TRBD1 agrees at 8 bases. Trimming took 0 bases from V and 6 from J; bases not matched to a gene: 4. CDR1 and CDR2 from the germline V gene are SGDLS and YYNGEE. CDR3 length: 15 residues. The CDR3 coding sequence is TGTGCCAGCAGCGTAGAGGTACAGGGGGCCGGGGAGCTGTTTTTT. It specifies CASSVEVQGAGELFF. The entire variable domain, with the rest obtained from reference TRBV9 and TRBJ2-2, is as follows: DSGVTQTPKHLITATGQRVTLRCSPRSGDLSVYWYQQSLDQGLQFLIQYYNGEERAKGNILERFSAQQFPDLHSELNLSSLELGDSALYFCASSVEVQGAGELFFGEGSRLTVL.

The chain combines TRBV18 with TRBJ2-5; the D gene could be TRBD1 or TRBD2 (6 bases each). Germline CDR1 KGHSH, CDR2 LQKENI. The CDR3 totals 15 residues. Trimming removed 4 bases at V and 4 bases at J, with 16 bases between. For the CDR3, the DNA is TGTGCCAGCTCACGGGGGGCCGACAGTGGAGAGACCCAGTACTTC. It codes for CASSRGADSGETQYF.

The chain is built from TRBV29-1 and TRBJ1-2; TRBD1 is a possible D gene (6 bases). Germline V gene lookup returns CDR1 SQVTM and CDR2 ANQGSEA. The CDR3 is made up of 14 amino acids. The germline V and J ends were trimmed by 0 bases and 4 bases, with 12 bases remaining between them. The CDR3: CSVEDPDSFYGYTF. The CDR3, as DNA: TGCAGCGTTGAAGACCCGGACAGTTTCTATGGCTACACCTTC.

This sequence joins TRBV18 and TRBJ2-4, with D maybe TRBD1 (5 bases). Trimming removed 3 bases from V and 0 bases from J, with 9 bases in between. CDR3 length: 15 amino acids. The germline V gene encodes CDR1 KGHSH and CDR2 LQKENI. The CDR3 sequence: CASSPDNLAKNIQYF. The DNA of the CDR3 is TGTGCCAGCTCACCGGACAACCTAGCCAAAAACATTCAGTACTTC. Full variable domain (outside the CDR3, taken from reference TRBV18 and TRBJ2-4): NAGVMQNPRHLVRRRGQEARLRCSPMKGHSHVYWYRQLPEEGLKFMVYLQKENIIDESGMPKERFSAEFPKEGPSILRIQQVVRGDSAAYFCASSPDNLAKNIQYFGAGTRLSVL.

This clone was counted only a few times. The chain combines TRBV28 with TRBJ1-5; D call uncertain. Germline CDR1 and CDR2: MDHEN and SYDVKM. The CDR3 covers 15 residues. Trimming left V 1 base short and J 9 bases short, with 16 bases between. CDR3 in DNA: TGTGCCAGCAGTTTATTGGGCAGGCAAAATTGGCCCCAGCATTTT. Translated, it gives CASSLLGRQNWPQHF.

This chain uses TRBV30 with TRBJ2-7, with D unresolved. The CDR3 consists of 13 residues. Germline CDR1 reads GTSNPN; CDR2 reads SVGIG (reference sequence). The V end lost 1 base, the J end lost 0 bases, and 7 bases lay between the germline ends. The CDR3 DNA reads TGTGCCTGGAGTGAAGGGATCTCCTACGAGCAGTACTTC. Its protein is CAWSEGISYEQYF.

This chain links TRBV11-2 with TRBJ2-3; 8 nucleotides line up with TRBD2. This CDR3 is built from 15 residues. V shed 4 bases and J 4 bases; nucleotides not matched to a gene: 7. CDR1 is SGHAT, CDR2 FQNNGV, per germline. The CDR3 DNA follows: TGTGCCAGCAGCTCCTCGGGGGGGGCTGCAGATACGCAGTATTTT. It specifies CASSSSGGAADTQYF.

This clone appeared a few times. CDR3 nucleotides: TGCAGCGTTCCGCCAGGGGCATCCCCCTACAATGAGCAGTTCTTC. This sequence encodes CSVPPGASPYNEQFF. V usage is TRBV29-1 and J usage is TRBJ2-1, with D tentatively TRBD1 (6 bases). V lost 5 bases and J lost 2, with 16 bases in between. This CDR3 comprises 15 residues. CDR1 is SQVTM, CDR2 ANQGSEA, per germline.

The chain recombines TRBV13 with TRBJ2-7; maybe TRBD1 (6 bases). This CDR3 is 15 amino acids long. Trimming stripped 4 bases from V and 0 bases from J, with 13 bases between. The germline gives CDR1 PRHDT, CDR2 FYEKMQ (reference sequence). CDR3 loop: CASSSRGLSSYEQYF. In DNA form, the CDR3 reads TGTGCCAGCAGCTCCAGGGGCCTGAGCTCCTACGAGCAGTACTTC.

This clone was counted a single time. The rearrangement joins TRBV30 to TRBJ1-1, with D perhaps matching TRBD1 (5 bases). Trimming stripped 1 base from V and 1 base from J, with 7 bases between. CDR3 length equals 13 residues. CDR1 GTSNPN and CDR2 SVGIG come from the germline V gene (reference sequence). CDR3 bases: TGTGCCTGGAGTGGGGGGGAGAACACTGAAGCTTTCTTT. The encoded protein is CAWSGGENTEAFF.

This clone appeared a few times. The chain employs TRBV2 and TRBJ1-1; 8 bases fit TRBD1. The CDR3 has 13 residues. Germline V CDR1 and CDR2: SNHLY, FYNNEI. V shed 7 bases and J 4 bases; nucleotides not matched to a gene: 5. The CDR3 DNA sequence: TGTGCCAGCATTAACAGGGGGAGCACTGAAGCTTTCTTT. Translated, it gives CASINRGSTEAFF.

The chain joins TRBV7-9 to TRBJ2-7; D is unclear. The CDR3 has 15 residues. Trimming removed 4 bases at V and 3 bases at J, with 16 bases between. Per germline, CDR1 SEHNR and CDR2 FQNEAQ (reference sequence). CDR3 nucleotide sequence: TGTGCCAGCAGCTCACCAATGGGCCCCCTCTACGAGCAGTACTTC. Translated: CASSSPMGPLYEQYF.

J is TRBJ2-3 and V is TRBV29-1, with D unresolved. V lost 7 bases and J lost 6, with 8 bases in between. CDR1 and CDR2 from the germline V gene are SQVTM and ANQGSEA. The CDR3 has 10 amino acids. The CDR3 nucleotides read TGCAGCGCTCTGGGGGATACGCAGTATTTT. Translated, it gives CSALGDTQYF.

The V call is TRBV25-1, the J call TRBJ2-1; D perhaps matches TRBD2 (5 bases). The germline V gene encodes CDR1 MGHDK and CDR2 SYGVNS. Between the trimmed V and J ends, which lost 1 base and 4 bases, there was a span of 14 bases. CDR3 length: 16 residues. In DNA, the CDR3 is TGTGCCAGCAGTGAATTAGCGTGGACGGAGTACAATGAGCAGTTCTTC. Its translation: CASSELAWTEYNEQFF.